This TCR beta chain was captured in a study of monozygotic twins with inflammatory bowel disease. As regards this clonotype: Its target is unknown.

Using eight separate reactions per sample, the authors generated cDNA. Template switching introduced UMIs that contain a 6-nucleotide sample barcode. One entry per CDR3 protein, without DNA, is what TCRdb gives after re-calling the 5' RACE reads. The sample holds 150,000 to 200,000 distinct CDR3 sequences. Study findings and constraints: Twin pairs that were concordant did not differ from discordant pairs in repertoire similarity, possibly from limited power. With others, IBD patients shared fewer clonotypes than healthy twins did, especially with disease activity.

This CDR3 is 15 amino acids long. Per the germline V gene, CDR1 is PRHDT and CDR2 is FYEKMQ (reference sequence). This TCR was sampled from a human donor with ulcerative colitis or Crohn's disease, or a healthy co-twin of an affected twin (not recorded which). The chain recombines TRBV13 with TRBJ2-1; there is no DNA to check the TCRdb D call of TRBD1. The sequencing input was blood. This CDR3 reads CASSIGQGGYNEQFF. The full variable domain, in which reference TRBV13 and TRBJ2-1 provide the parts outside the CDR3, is AAGVIQSPRHLIKEKRETATLKCYPIPRHDTVYWYQQGPGQDPQFLISFYEKMQSDKGSIPDRFSAQQFSDYHSELNMSSLELGDSALYFCASSIGQGGYNEQFFGPGTRLTVL.